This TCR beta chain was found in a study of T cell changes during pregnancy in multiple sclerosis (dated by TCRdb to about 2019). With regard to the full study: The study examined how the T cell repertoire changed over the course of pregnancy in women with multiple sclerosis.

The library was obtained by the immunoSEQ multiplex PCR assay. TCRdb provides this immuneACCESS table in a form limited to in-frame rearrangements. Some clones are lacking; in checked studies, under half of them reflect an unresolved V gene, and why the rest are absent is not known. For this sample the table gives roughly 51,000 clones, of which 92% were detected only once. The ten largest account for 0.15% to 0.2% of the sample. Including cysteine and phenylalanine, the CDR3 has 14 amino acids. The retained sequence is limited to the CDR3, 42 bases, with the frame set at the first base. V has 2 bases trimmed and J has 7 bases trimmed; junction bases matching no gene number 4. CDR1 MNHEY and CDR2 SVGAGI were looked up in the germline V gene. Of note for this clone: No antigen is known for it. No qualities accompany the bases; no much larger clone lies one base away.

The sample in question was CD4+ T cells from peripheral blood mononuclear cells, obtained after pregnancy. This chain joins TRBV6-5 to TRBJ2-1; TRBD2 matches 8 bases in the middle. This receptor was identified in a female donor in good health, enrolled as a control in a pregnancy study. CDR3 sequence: CASSYRGGWNEQFF. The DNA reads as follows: TGTGCCAGCAGTTACCGGGGGGGCTGGAATGAGCAGTTCTTC.